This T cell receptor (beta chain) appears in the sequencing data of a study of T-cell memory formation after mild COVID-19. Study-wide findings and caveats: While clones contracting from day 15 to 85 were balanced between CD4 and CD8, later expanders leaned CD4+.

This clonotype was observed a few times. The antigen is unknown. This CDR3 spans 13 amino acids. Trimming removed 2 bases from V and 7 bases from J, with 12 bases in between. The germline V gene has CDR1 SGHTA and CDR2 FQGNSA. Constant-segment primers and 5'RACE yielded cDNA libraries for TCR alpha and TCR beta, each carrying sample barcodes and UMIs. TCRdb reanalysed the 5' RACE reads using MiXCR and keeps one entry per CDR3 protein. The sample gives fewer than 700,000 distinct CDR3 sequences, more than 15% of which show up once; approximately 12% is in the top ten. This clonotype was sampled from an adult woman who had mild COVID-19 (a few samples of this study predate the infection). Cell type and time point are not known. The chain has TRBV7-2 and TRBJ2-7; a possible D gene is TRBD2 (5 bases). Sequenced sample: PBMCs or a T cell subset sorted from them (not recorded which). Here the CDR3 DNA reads TGTGCCAGCAGCTTATCGGGCCGAGGGGAGCAGTACTTC. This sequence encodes CASSLSGRGEQYF.